Shown below are 8 T cell receptor beta chains from a single sample sequenced in a study of cytomegalovirus exposure and HLA in healthy donors. PCR was performed using 60 Vbeta and 13 Jbeta primers. The assay was immunoSEQ multiplex PCR, and TCRdb's table has in-frame clones only and misses some. The sample lists approximately 100,000 clones; over 70% were seen once. The sequencing sample was made of PBMCs. The receptors shown here come from a young man in good health and CMV-seropositive.

This chain connects TRBV7-9 to TRBJ2-7, with 10 positions matching TRBD1. CDR3 length: 15 residues. V dropped 4 bases and J dropped 6; count of bases not matched to a gene: 9. Germline V lookup: CDR1 SEHNR, CDR2 FQNEAQ (reference sequence). The CDR3 protein is CASSSPTGGHGEQYF. The DNA of the CDR3 is TGTGCCAGCAGCTCCCCGACAGGGGGCCATGGCGAGCAGTACTTC.

Only a few counts were recorded for this clone. The rearrangement uses TRBV14 and TRBJ2-7; possible D gene TRBD1, 5 bases. CDR1 SGHDN and CDR2 FVKESK come from the germline V gene. The CDR3 is 13 amino acids. Trimming removed 0 bases from V and 3 bases from J, with 6 bases in between. Here the CDR3 reads CASSQERGYEQYF. CDR3 nucleotides: TGTGCCAGCAGCCAAGAAAGGGGCTACGAGCAGTACTTC. The variable domain in full, completed from reference TRBV14 and TRBJ2-7, reads EAGVTQFPSHSVIEKGQTVTLRCDPISGHDNLYWYRRVMGKEIKFLLHFVKESKQDESGMPNNRFLAERTGGTYSTLKVQPAELEDSGVYFCASSQERGYEQYFGPGTRLTVT.

This chain links TRBV11-1 with TRBJ2-1, with 14 bases that match TRBD2. The CDR3 has 17 residues. The germline V gene encodes CDR1 SGHAT and CDR2 FQDESV (reference sequence). The ends lost 4 bases at V and 8 bases at J; junction bases unmatched: 10. In nucleotides, the CDR3 is TGTGCCAGCAGCTATAGACTAGCGGGGGGGCCTGGGGATGAGCAGTTCTTC. Its translation: CASSYRLAGGPGDEQFF.

The chain uses TRBV28 and TRBJ2-7; D is uncertain. This CDR3 contains 16 residues. V was clipped by 3 bases and J by 1 base, with 16 bases between them. Per the germline V gene, CDR1 is MDHEN and CDR2 is SYDVKM. CDR3 amino acids: CASSFEVWQASYEQYF. CDR3 bases: TGTGCCAGCAGTTTCGAAGTATGGCAGGCTTCCTACGAGCAGTACTTC.

The chain uses TRBV12-5 and TRBJ2-3; maybe TRBD2 (6 bases). The V gene lost 1 base and the J gene lost 1 base, with 9 bases spanning the gap. Per the germline V gene, CDR1 is LGHNT and CDR2 is FRNRAP. The CDR3 is 15 residues long. CDR3 amino acids: CASGLGPGGTDTQYF. CDR3 DNA: TGTGCTAGTGGTTTGGGTCCGGGGGGCACAGATACGCAGTATTTT.

V usage is TRBV7-7 and J usage is TRBJ1-3; no clear D. The CDR3 length is 14 residues. From germline, CDR1 is SSHAT and CDR2 FNYEAQ (reference sequence). Between the trimmed V and J ends, which lost 1 base and 2 bases, there was a span of 6 bases. CDR3 sequence (DNA): TGTGCCAGCAGCTTAGGGCCAGCTGGAAACACCATATATTTT. It codes for CASSLGPAGNTIYF.

The V call is TRBV27, the J call TRBJ1-5, with 7 bases that match TRBD1. Germline CDR1 is MNHEY and CDR2 is SMNVEV (reference sequence). This CDR3 region has 13 residues. V dropped 5 bases and J dropped 10; count of bases not matched to a gene: 8. For the CDR3, the DNA is TGTGCCAGCAGTACAGGGGATATCAGCCCCCAGCATTTT. Translating gives CASSTGDISPQHF.

This rearrangement joins TRBV28 to TRBJ2-3; no firm D call. The CDR3 has 13 amino acids. V was trimmed by 5 bases and J by 2 bases, leaving 8 bases between them. CDR1 is MDHEN and CDR2 is SYDVKM in the germline V gene. The CDR3 bases are TGTGCCAGCAGTACCTACCTCACAGATACGCAGTATTTT. Its protein product is CASSTYLTDTQYF.